This T cell receptor beta chain was captured by sequencing in a study of blood T cell repertoires in COVID-19. In the study overall: The study drew acute and convalescent COVID-19 samples from the United States, Italy and Spain. The cDNA or gDNA used as material had been derived from T cells, B-cell-depleted T cells, or PBMCs.

This clone was seen a few times. Assay used: immunoSEQ multiplex PCR; TCRdb lists only in-frame clones, some missing. The profile covers under 60,000 clones, with approximately 82% appearing a single time and around 4.9% taken by the ten largest. CDR3 size: 15 residues. V shed 0 bases and J shed 6 bases, with 15 bases lying between them. Germline V CDR1 and CDR2: GTSNPN, SVGIG (reference sequence). This TCR derives from a human donor in a cohort sampled during active COVID-19. Sequencing input: peripheral blood. The chain has TRBV30 and TRBJ2-1, with a possible D match to TRBD2 (6 bases). CDR3 amino acids: CAWSVKLARANEQFF. The CDR3 DNA sequence: TGTGCCTGGAGTGTAAAACTAGCCCGCGCCAATGAGCAGTTCTTC. Full variable domain (rest looked up from reference TRBV30 and TRBJ2-1): SQTIHQWPATLVQPVGSPLSLECTVEGTSNPNLYWYRQAAGRGLQLLFYSVGIGQISSEVPQNLSASRPQDRQFILSSKKLLLSDSGFYLCAWSVKLARANEQFFGPGTRLTVL.